This TCR beta chain was recorded in a study of T cell changes during pregnancy in multiple sclerosis. Germline V gene lookup returns CDR1 LGHNT and CDR2 FRNRAP. The J segment lost 3 bases and the V segment lost 6 bases, leaving 10 bases of the junction unmatched. The CDR3 is 17 amino acids. Only in-frame clones appear in the TCRdb table, and some are missing; sequencing was by immunoSEQ multiplex PCR. The sample shows under 100,000 clones, approximately 94% of them seen only once. This sequence originates from a female donor with multiple sclerosis, enrolled in a pregnancy study. The sample consisted of peripheral blood, taken in the third trimester of pregnancy. The chain uses TRBV12-5 and TRBJ2-4, with TRBD1 matching over 11 bases. Here the CDR3 DNA reads TGTGCTAGTGGCGCGGGACAGGGGGACTTTAGCAAAAACATTCAGTACTTC. It codes for CASGAGQGDFSKNIQYF. Full variable domain (remainder filled in from reference TRBV12-5 and TRBJ2-4): DARVTQTPRHKVTEMGQEVTMRCQPILGHNTVFWYRQTMMQGLELLAYFRNRAPLDDSGMPKDRFSAEMPDATLATLKIQPSEPRDSAVYFCASGAGQGDFSKNIQYFGAGTRLSVL.